A selection of T cell receptor beta chains follows, all from one sample in a study of blood T cell repertoires in COVID-19. The assay was immunoSEQ multiplex PCR, and TCRdb's table has in-frame clones only and misses some. The data hold 54,000 or so clones, with 70% to 85% observed a single time. Input material: peripheral blood. The origin of the receptors is an older man with COVID-19, enrolled during active disease. The CDR3 runs from the conserved cysteine through the conserved F or W. The order of the fields is V gene, J gene, CDR3 protein.

>TRBV3-1/TRBV3-2|TRBJ1-5
CASSQGGQPQHF
>TRBV27|TRBJ2-1
CAIRGGWPGNEQFF
>TRBV5-1|TRBJ2-7
CASSFLQGFYEQYF
>TRBV11-1|TRBJ1-2
CASSPSMGSNYGYTF
>TRBV29-1|TRBJ2-3
CSVEQGGLTDTQYF
>TRBV3-1/TRBV3-2|TRBJ2-7
CASSQSRTGGYEQYF
>TRBV5-1|TRBJ1-1
CASSLGRVFENTEAFF
>TRBV7-9|TRBJ1-1
CASSPGGAGAMNTEAFF
>TRBV10-1|TRBJ2-1
CASSPWRSYNEQFF
>TRBV29-1|TRBJ1-4
CSVEGQLEKLFF
>TRBV25-1|TRBJ1-2
CASSARGVDGYTF
>TRBV24-1|TRBJ1-1
CATSDGRTGLEAFF
>TRBV19|TRBJ1-5
CASSPLDRGDQPQHF
>TRBV5-6|TRBJ2-5
CASSATGIETQYF
>TRBV19|TRBJ1-6
CASSEQGWYSPLHF
>TRBV6-2/TRBV6-3|TRBJ1-3
CASSETGNTIYF
>TRBV11-3|TRBJ2-2
CASSLVRDGAGELFF
>TRBV6-2/TRBV6-3|TRBJ1-2
CASSPPNHGYTF
>TRBV19|TRBJ2-5
CASSRISGVQETQYF
>TRBV11-2|TRBJ1-5
CASSLAGGYNQPQHF
>TRBV4-2|TRBJ1-2
CASSHSEARDYGYTF
>TRBV2|TRBJ1-5
CASSTGRTSNQPQHF
>TRBV7-2|TRBJ1-1
CASSRTGETEAFF
>TRBV29-1|TRBJ1-2
CSVQGTNYGYTF
>TRBV24-1|TRBJ2-5
CATSDPGLAGFGETQYF
>TRBV30|TRBJ2-5
CARQEGAGTQYF
>TRBV10-2|TRBJ2-7
CASSERQIYEQYF
>TRBV27|TRBJ1-2
CASRRGALYGYTF